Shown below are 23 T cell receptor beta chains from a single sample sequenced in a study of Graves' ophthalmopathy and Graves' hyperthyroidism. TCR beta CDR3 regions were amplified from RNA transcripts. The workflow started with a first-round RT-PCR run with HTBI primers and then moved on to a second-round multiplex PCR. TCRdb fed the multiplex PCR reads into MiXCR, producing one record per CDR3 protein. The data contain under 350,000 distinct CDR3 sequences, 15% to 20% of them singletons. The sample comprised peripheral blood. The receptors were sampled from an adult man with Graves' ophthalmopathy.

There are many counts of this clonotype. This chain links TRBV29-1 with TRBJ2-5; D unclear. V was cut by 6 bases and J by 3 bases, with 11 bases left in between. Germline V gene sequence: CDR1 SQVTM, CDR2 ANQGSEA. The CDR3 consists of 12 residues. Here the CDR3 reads CSVSDGKETQYF. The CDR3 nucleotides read TGCAGCGTAAGCGACGGAAAAGAGACCCAGTACTTC.

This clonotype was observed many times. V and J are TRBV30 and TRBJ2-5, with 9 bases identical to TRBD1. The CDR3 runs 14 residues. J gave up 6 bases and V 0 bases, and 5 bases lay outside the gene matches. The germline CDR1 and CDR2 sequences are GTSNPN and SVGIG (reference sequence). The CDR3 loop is CAWSVGQGKKTQYF. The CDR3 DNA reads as TGTGCCTGGAGTGTAGGACAGGGGAAGAAGACCCAGTACTTC.

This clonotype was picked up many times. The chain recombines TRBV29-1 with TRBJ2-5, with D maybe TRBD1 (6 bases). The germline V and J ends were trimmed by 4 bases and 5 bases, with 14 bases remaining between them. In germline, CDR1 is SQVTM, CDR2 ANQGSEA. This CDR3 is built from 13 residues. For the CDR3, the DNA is TGCAGCGTTGGGCAACAGGGACGCGAGACCCAGTACTTC. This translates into CSVGQQGRETQYF.

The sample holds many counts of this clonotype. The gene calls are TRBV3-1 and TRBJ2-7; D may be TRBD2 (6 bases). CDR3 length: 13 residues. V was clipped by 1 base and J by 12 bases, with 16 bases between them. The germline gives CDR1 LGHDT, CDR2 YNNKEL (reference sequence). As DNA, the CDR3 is TGTGCCAGCAGCCAAGGTCGCGGGGCCAAAGGGTACTTC. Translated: CASSQGRGAKGYF.

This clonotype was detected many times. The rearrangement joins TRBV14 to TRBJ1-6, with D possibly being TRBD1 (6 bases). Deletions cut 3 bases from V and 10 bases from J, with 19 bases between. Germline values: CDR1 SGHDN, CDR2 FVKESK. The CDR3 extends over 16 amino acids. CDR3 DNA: TGTGCCAGCAGCCATCTGACCGGGACAAGGAACTCACCCCTCCACTTT. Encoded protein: CASSHLTGTRNSPLHF.

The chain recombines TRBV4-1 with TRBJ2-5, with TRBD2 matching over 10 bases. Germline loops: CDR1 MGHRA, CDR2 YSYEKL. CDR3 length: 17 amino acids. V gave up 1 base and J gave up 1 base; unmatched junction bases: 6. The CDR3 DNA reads TGCGCCAGCAGCCAAGTGCGCCTAGCGGGAGCCCAAGAGACCCAGTACTTC. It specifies CASSQVRLAGAQETQYF.

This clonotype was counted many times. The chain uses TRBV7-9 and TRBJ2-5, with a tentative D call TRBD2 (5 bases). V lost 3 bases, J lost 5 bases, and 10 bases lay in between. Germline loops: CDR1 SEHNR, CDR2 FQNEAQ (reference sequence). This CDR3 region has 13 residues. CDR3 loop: CASSLTISETQYF. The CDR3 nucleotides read TGTGCCAGCAGCTTGACTATCAGTGAGACCCAGTACTTC.

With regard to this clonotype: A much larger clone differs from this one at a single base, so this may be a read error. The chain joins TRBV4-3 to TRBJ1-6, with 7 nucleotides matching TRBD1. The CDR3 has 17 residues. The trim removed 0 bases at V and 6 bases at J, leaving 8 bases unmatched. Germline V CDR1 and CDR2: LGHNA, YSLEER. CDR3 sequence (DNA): TGCGCCAGCAGCCAAGATTGGGCGACAGGGTCTAATTCACCCCTCCACTTT. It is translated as CASSQDWATGSNSPLHF.

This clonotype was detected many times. DNA of the CDR3: TGTGCCAGTAGCAAAGGGGACAGTCGACACGAGCAGTACTTC. Protein: CASSKGDSRHEQYF. The chain recombines TRBV19 with TRBJ2-7, with 7 bases matching TRBD1. CDR1 and CDR2 from the germline V gene are LNHDA and SQIVND (reference sequence). V lost 6 bases to trimming and J lost 5 bases; unmatched junction nucleotides: 10. The length of the CDR3 is 14 residues.

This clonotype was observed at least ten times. CDR3 residues: CSAPDSKTGLETQYF. CDR3 nucleotides: TGCAGTGCTCCAGATTCCAAGACAGGGCTGGAGACCCAGTACTTC. The V gene is TRBV20-1, the J gene TRBJ2-5; TRBD1 aligns across 7 bases. The length of the CDR3 is 15 residues. Germline loops: CDR1 DFQATT, CDR2 SNEGSKA (reference sequence). V dropped 5 bases and J dropped 5; count of bases not matched to a gene: 14.

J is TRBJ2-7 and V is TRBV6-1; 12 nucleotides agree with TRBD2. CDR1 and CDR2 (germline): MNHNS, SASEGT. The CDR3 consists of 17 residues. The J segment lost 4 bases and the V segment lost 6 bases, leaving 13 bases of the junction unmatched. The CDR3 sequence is CASSPGLAGRRVYEQYF. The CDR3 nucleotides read TGTGCCAGCAGCCCGGGACTAGCGGGCCGCCGTGTGTACGAGCAGTACTTC.

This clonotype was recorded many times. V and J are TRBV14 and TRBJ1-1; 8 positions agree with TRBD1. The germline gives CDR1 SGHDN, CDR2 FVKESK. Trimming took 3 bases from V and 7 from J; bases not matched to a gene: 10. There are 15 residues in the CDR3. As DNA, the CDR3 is TGTGCCAGCAGCCACCCACCGGGACAGGAAAATGAAGCTTTCTTT. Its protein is CASSHPPGQENEAFF. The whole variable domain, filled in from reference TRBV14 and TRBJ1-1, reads EAGVTQFPSHSVIEKGQTVTLRCDPISGHDNLYWYRRVMGKEIKFLLHFVKESKQDESGMPNNRFLAERTGGTYSTLKVQPAELEDSGVYFCASSHPPGQENEAFFGQGTRLTVV.

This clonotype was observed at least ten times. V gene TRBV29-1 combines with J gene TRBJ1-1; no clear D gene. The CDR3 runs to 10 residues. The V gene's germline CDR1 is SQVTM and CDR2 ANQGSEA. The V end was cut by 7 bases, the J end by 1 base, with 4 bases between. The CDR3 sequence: CSAQNTEAFF. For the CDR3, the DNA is TGCAGCGCCCAGAACACTGAAGCTTTCTTT.

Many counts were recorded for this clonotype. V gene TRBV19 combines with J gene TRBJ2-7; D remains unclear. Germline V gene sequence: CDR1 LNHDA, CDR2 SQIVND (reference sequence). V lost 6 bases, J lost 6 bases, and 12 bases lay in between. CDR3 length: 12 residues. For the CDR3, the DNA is TGTGCCAGTAGGATGGGGTCGGGCGAGCAGTACTTC. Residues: CASRMGSGEQYF.

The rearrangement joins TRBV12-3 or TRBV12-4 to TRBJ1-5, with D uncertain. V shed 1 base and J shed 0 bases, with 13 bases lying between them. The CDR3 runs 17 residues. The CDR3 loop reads CASSLGFSVNSNQPQHF. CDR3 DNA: TGTGCCAGCAGTTTAGGGTTCTCGGTCAATAGCAATCAGCCCCAGCATTTT.

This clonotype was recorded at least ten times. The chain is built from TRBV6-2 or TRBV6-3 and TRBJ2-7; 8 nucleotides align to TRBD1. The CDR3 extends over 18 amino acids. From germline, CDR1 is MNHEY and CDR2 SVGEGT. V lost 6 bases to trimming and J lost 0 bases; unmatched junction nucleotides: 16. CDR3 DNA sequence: TGTGCCAGCAGAACCCATAGACAGGGGACAATTTCCTCCTACGAGCAGTACTTC. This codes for CASRTHRQGTISSYEQYF.

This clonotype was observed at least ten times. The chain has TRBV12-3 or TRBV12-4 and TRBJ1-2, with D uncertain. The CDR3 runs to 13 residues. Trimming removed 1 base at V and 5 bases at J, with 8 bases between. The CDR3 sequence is CASSLGVGYGYTF. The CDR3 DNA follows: TGTGCCAGCAGTTTAGGTGTTGGATATGGCTACACCTTC.

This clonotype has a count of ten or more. The CDR3 sequence: CASSKYRGREETQYF. CDR3 nucleotide sequence: TGTGCCAGCAGCAAATACAGGGGAAGGGAAGAGACCCAGTACTTC. This chain links TRBV2 with TRBJ2-5; 7 nucleotides agree with TRBD1. Germline CDR1 is SNHLY and CDR2 is FYNNEI. The junction had 10 bases not matched to a gene; V was cut back by 6 bases and J by 3 bases. The CDR3 length is 15 residues.

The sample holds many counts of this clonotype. The CDR3 DNA sequence: TGTGCCAGTCAGGCCCCGGGTTTGGGCTACGAGCAGTACTTC. Amino acids: CASQAPGLGYEQYF. This sequence joins TRBV19 and TRBJ2-7; no clear D gene. Per germline, CDR1 LNHDA and CDR2 SQIVND (reference sequence). This CDR3 is built from 14 residues. Trimming removed 8 bases from V and 3 bases from J, with 17 bases in between.

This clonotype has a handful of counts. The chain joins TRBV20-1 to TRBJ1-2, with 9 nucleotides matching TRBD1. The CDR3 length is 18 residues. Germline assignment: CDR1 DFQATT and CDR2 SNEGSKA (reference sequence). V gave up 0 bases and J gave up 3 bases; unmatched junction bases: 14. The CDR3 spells CSAREYGDRAVVDYGYTF. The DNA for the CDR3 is TGCAGTGCTAGAGAATATGGGGACAGGGCGGTTGTAGACTATGGCTACACCTTC.

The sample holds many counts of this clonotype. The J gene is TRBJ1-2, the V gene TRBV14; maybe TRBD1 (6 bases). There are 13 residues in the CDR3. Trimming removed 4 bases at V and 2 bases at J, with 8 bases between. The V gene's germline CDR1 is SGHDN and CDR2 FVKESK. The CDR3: CASSRGQNYGYTF. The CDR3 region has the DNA TGTGCCAGCAGCCGCGGACAGAACTATGGCTACACCTTC.

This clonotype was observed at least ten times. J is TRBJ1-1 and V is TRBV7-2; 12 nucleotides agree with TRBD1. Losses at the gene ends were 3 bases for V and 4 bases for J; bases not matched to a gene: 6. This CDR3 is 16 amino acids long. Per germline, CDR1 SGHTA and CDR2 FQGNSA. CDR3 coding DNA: TGTGCCAGCAGCTTTGGGGACAGGGGGCGGGGCACTGAAGCTTTCTTT. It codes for CASSFGDRGRGTEAFF. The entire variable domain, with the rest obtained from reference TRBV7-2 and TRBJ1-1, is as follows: GAGVSQSPSNKVTEKGKDVELRCDPISGHTALYWYRQSLGQGLEFLIYFQGNSAPDKSGLPSDRFSAERTGGSVSTLTIQRTQQEDSAVYLCASSFGDRGRGTEAFFGQGTRLTVV.

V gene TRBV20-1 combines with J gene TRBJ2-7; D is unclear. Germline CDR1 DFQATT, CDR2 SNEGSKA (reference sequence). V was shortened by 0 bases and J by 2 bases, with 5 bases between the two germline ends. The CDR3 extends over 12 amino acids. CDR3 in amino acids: CSARDQAYEQYF. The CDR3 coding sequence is TGCAGTGCTAGAGACCAGGCCTACGAGCAGTACTTC.